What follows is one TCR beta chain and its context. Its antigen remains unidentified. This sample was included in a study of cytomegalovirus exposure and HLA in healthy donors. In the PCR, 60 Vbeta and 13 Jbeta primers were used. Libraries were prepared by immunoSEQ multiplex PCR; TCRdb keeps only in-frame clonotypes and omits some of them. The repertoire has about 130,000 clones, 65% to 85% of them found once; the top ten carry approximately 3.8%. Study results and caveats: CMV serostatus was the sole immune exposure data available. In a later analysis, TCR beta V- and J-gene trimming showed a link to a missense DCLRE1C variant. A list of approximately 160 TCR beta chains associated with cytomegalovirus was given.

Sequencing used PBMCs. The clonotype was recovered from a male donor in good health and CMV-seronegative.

The CDR3 sequence: CASSEAGTGANVLTF. The CDR3 DNA reads as TGTGCCAGCAGTGAGGCAGGAACTGGGGCCAACGTCCTGACTTTC. J is TRBJ2-6 and V is TRBV25-1; D gene uncertain. CDR1 is MGHDK, CDR2 SYGVNS, per germline. The CDR3 runs 15 residues. The V end was cut by 3 bases, the J end by 2 bases, with 8 bases between.